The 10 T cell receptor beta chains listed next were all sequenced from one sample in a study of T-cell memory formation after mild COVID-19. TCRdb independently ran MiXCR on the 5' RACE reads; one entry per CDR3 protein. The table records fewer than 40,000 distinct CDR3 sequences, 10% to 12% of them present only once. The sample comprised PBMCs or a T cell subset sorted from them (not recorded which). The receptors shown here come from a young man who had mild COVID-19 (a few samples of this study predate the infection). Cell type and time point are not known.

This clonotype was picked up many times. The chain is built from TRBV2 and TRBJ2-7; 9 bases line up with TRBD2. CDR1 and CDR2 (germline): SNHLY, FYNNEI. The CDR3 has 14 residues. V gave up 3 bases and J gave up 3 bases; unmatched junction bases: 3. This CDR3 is CASSEAAGGYEQYV. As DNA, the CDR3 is TGTGCCAGCAGTGAGGCAGCGGGGGGCTACGAGCAGTACGTC.

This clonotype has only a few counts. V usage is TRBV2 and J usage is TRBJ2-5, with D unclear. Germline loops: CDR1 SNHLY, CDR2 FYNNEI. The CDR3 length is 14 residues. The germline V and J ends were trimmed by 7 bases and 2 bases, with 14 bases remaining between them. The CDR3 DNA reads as TGTGCCAGCACCGAAAGGAATGGGCAAGAGACCCAGTACTTC. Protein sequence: CASTERNGQETQYF.

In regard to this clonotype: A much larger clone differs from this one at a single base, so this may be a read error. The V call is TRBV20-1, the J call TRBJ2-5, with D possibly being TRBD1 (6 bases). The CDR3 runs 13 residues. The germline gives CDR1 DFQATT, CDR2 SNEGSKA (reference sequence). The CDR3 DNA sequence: TGCATTGCTAGAGTTGGGGGCGCAGAGACCCAGTACTTC. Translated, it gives CIARVGGAETQYF.

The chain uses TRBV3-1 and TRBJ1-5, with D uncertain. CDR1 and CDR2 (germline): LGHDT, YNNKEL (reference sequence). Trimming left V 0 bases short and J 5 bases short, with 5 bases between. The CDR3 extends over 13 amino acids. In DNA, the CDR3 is TGTGCCAGCAGCCAAGACCTGGATCAGCCCCAGCATTTT. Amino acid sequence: CASSQDLDQPQHF.

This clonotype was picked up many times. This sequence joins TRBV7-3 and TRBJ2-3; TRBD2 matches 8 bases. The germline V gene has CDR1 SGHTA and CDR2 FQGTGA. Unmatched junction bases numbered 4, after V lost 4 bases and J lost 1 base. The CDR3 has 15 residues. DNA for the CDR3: TGTGCCAGCAGCTCCCAGCGGGGGCGCACAGATACGCAGTATTTT. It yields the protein CASSSQRGRTDTQYF. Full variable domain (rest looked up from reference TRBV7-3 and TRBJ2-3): GAGVSQTPSNKVTEKGKYVELRCDPISGHTALYWYRQSLGQGPEFLIYFQGTGAADDSGLPNDRFFAVRPEGSVSTLKIQRTERGDSAVYLCASSSQRGRTDTQYFGPGTRLTVL.

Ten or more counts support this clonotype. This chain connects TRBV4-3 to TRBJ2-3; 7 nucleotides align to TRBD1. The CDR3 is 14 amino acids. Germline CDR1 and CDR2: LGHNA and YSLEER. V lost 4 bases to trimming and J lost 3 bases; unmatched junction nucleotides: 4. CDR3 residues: CASSLGTVTDTQYF. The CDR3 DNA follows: TGCGCCAGCAGCCTAGGGACAGTAACAGATACGCAGTATTTT.

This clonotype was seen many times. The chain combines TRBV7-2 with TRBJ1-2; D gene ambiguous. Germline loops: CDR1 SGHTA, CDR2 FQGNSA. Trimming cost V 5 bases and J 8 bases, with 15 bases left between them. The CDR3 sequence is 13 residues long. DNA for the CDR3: TGTGCCAGCAGCCCCCGGCGTGACGCGGGCTACACCTTC. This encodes CASSPRRDAGYTF.

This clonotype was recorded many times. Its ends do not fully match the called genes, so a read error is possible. This CDR3 reads CASRLDSYNEQFF. The CDR3 nucleotides are TGTGCCAGCAGATTAGACAGCTACAATGAGCAGTTCTTC. V gene TRBV7-9 combines with J gene TRBJ2-1; TRBD1 is a possible D gene (5 bases). Germline V gives CDR1 SEHNR, CDR2 FQNEAQ (reference sequence). The length of the CDR3 is 13 residues.

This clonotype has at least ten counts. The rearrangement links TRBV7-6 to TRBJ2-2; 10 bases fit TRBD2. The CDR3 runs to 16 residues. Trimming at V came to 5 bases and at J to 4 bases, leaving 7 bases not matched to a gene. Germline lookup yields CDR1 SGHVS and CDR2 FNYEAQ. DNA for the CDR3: TGTGCCAGCAGCACCTTAGCGGGGGGCCTCACCGGGGAGCTGTTTTTT. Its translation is CASSTLAGGLTGELFF.

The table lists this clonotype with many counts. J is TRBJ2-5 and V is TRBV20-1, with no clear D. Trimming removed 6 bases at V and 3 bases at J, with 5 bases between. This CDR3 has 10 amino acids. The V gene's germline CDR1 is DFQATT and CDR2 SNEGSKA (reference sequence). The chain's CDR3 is CSAQEETQYF. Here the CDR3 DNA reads TGCAGTGCCCAAGAAGAGACCCAGTACTTC.